This entry features one T cell receptor beta chain sequence. This clonotype was seen a few times. No antigen is known for it. No quality values exist for individual bases; no much larger clone is one base distant. The record originates from a study of blood T cells in healthy people across ages (dated by TCRdb to about 2015). About the full investigation: Template switching captured roughly one uniquely barcoded TCR beta cDNA molecule per two T cells in model experiments. The study measured age-related changes in TCR beta repertoire diversity using deep sequencing normalized with unique cDNA molecular identifiers. Using the same blood draw, the study looked at two additional independent replicas of 1 million unique cDNA reads for two donors, one aged 18 to 30 and the other aged 80 or older. To avoid experimental bias, donors of different ages were spread randomly across the sequencing lanes. Donors were grouped into four age groups: young (average 16 years), middle-aged (approximately 41), aged (around 56) and long-lived (roughly 80).

The donors were 40 or so Caucasian individuals from Russia, aged 6 to 90 years, who were systemically healthy. Each donor gave about 9.7 milliliters of peripheral blood, drawn into EDTA-treated Vacutainer tubes. PBMCs were isolated by Ficoll-Paque density-gradient centrifugation, with at least 6.5 million obtained per sample. Trizol reagent was used to extract total RNA from the PBMCs, yielding at least 6 micrograms per sample. Naive CD45RAhigh/CD27high T cell percentages were measured by flow cytometry on a PBMC aliquot from every donor. CDR1 and CDR2 are drawn from the germline V gene (reference sequence): LGHDT, YNNKEL. V was cut back by 4 bases and J by 3 bases, leaving a gap of 13 bases between them. The CDR3, from cysteine to phenylalanine, totals 15 residues. Just the 45-base CDR3 DNA is kept, in frame starting at base 1. Overall study outcomes, separate from this receptor: Compared with the aged group, the long-lived group had more naive CD4+ T cells, fewer expanded clones and increased TCR diversity, a pattern suggesting age selection. Because the CMV infection status of the donors was unknown, age-related changes in expanded clonotypes may potentially have been confounded. A strong correlation was found between observed TCR beta diversity and the percentage of naive T cells measured by flow cytometry. As age increased, observed TCR beta diversity per million T cells dropped in a roughly linear way, and a significant reduction was already evident by age around 41. Conclusive comparison of naive and antigen-experienced compartments was prevented by the profiling of bulk unsorted PBMCs. Total diversity estimates from one million sequenced T cells were considered lower bounds and underestimates.

Library creation used 5' RACE. TCRdb records Illumina HiSeq 2500 as the sequencer. A second PCR of roughly 7 to 12 cycles was run with a J-beta primer mix and a sample-barcoded 5' primer. A template-switch 5' adaptor carrying 12 random nucleotides introduced a unique molecular identifier onto each TCR beta cDNA molecule. Each sample yielded at least 2.5 million CDR3-containing paired-end reads. All of the RNA was converted into first-strand cDNA using the Mint cDNA synthesis kit, with a TRBC-specific oligonucleotide serving as the primer. After uracil-DNA glycosylase treatment, a first 18-cycle PCR used universal primers M1SS and BC2_uni_R on all cDNA. As for the authors' bioinformatics: For normalization, 1 million high-quality reads were randomly selected from each sample, with every read carrying a distinct molecular identifier. Reads with shared molecular identifiers were discarded instead of being binned into consensus sequences. MiTCR, with a Q25 quality threshold and the strictest error-elimination algorithm, was used for CDR3 identification, clonotype clustering and error correction. A nonparametric unseen species model using Euler transformation provided a lower-bound estimate of total TCR beta diversity. TCRdb cleaned the public reads at Q25 with fastp, built clones with MiXCR and kept in-frame beta chains. When rows share a CDR3 protein, they turn into one entry using the most common DNA and genes. TCRdb's processing, not the authors', yielded these V and J calls. This sample holds approximately 670,000 distinct CDR3 sequences; over 40% were observed only once. 30% of the sample comes from the top ten.

The chain is assembled from TRBV3-1 and TRBJ1-5; TRBD1 is a possible D gene, resting on 6 matching bases. Specimen: blood. This receptor was taken from a man of 80 years or more in good health. The bases read TGTGCCAGCAGCCCAGACCGGGACACCAATCAGCCCCAGCATTTT. This yields the protein CASSPDRDTNQPQHF.